These 10 T cell receptor beta chains came from one sample sequenced in a study of cytotoxic CD8 clonotypes in ibrutinib-treated CLL. Sequencing was performed with immunoSEQ multiplex PCR; in TCRdb, only in-frame clones are kept and a portion is missing. The data show 150,000 to 200,000 clones, around nine tenths seen once. Sequencing used PBMCs, obtained at disease progression, from a patient treated with ibrutinib. These receptor sequences come from a human donor with chronic lymphocytic leukemia.

This chain uses TRBV25-1 with TRBJ2-5; D is undetermined. The germline CDR1 and CDR2 sequences are MGHDK and SYGVNS. The germline V and J ends were trimmed by 3 bases and 2 bases, with 10 bases remaining between them. This CDR3 is 14 amino acids long. CDR3 sequence (DNA): TGTGCCAGCAGTGAGTGGGGTACTCAAGAGACCCAGTACTTC. Its translation is CASSEWGTQETQYF.

V is TRBV19 and J is TRBJ1-1, with D uncertain. In germline, CDR1 is LNHDA, CDR2 SQIVND (reference sequence). The length of the CDR3 is 14 residues. V was shortened by 3 bases and J by 4 bases, with 12 bases between the two germline ends. This CDR3 reads CASSISTRGTEAFF. In nucleotides, the CDR3 is TGTGCCAGTAGTATCTCCACCCGGGGCACTGAAGCTTTCTTT.

The chain uses TRBV9 and TRBJ2-1; D perhaps matches TRBD1 (5 bases). This CDR3 comprises 16 residues. Trimming pared 3 bases from V and 1 base from J, leaving 14 bases between. Germline V gives CDR1 SGDLS, CDR2 YYNGEE. The DNA for the CDR3 is TGTGCCAGCAGCGGGGAAGGGAAGGGGTCCTACAATGAGCAGTTCTTC. Translation: CASSGEGKGSYNEQFF.

This clone appeared a single time. The chain joins TRBV4-1 to TRBJ1-1; D gene uncertain. V dropped 0 bases and J dropped 1 base, with 6 bases sitting between them. Germline lookup yields CDR1 MGHRA and CDR2 YSYEKL. This CDR3 spans 14 amino acids. DNA for the CDR3: TGCGCCAGCAGCCAAGATATCAGGAACACTGAAGCTTTCTTT. It translates to CASSQDIRNTEAFF.

DNA for the CDR3: TGTGCCAGCAGCCCCCAGAGGGAAAACACTGAAGCTTTCTTT. Amino acid sequence: CASSPQRENTEAFF. This sequence joins TRBV28 and TRBJ1-1; D is ambiguous. Trimming cost V 6 bases and J 2 bases, with 13 bases left between them. Germline V gene lookup returns CDR1 MDHEN and CDR2 SYDVKM. This CDR3 region has 14 residues.

The chain links TRBV28 to TRBJ2-7; 12 nucleotides match TRBD1. Germline V gene sequence: CDR1 MDHEN, CDR2 SYDVKM. V dropped 6 bases and J dropped 5; count of bases not matched to a gene: 8. This CDR3 is built from 15 residues. The CDR3 is CASRRAGQGADEQYF. The CDR3 DNA reads as TGTGCCAGCAGACGAGCGGGACAGGGGGCAGACGAGCAGTACTTC.

The rearrangement links TRBV27 to TRBJ2-7; 9 bases line up with TRBD1. This CDR3 comprises 14 residues. The V gene's germline CDR1 is MNHEY and CDR2 SMNVEV (reference sequence). The V segment lost 2 bases and the J segment 5 bases; nucleotides outside the gene matches: 4. The CDR3 loop reads CASSLSGTGHEQYF. Written as DNA, the CDR3 is TGTGCCAGCAGTTTAAGCGGGACAGGGCACGAGCAGTACTTC.

The rearrangement joins TRBV11-2 to TRBJ2-7; 10 nucleotides align to TRBD1. From germline, CDR1 is SGHAT and CDR2 FQNNGV. Trimming cost V 1 base and J 6 bases; bases outside gene matches: 3. This CDR3 is built from 14 residues. The DNA of the CDR3 is TGTGCCAGCAGCTTAGGACAGGGGGCCGCCGAGCAGTACTTC. The encoded protein is CASSLGQGAAEQYF. The variable domain in full, completed from reference TRBV11-2 and TRBJ2-7, reads EAGVAQSPRYKIIEKRQSVAFWCNPISGHATLYWYQQILGQGPKLLIQFQNNGVVDDSQLPKDRFSAERLKGVDSTLKIQPAKLEDSAVYLCASSLGQGAAEQYFGPGTRLTVT.

In DNA, the CDR3 is TGTGCCAGTTCCGACAGCACAGATACGCAGTATTTT. Translation: CASSDSTDTQYF. The chain links TRBV6-5 to TRBJ2-3; D is unresolved. This CDR3 has 12 residues. Germline CDR1 and CDR2: MNHEY and SVGAGI. V was shortened by 9 bases and J by 0 bases, with 7 bases between the two germline ends.

This clone was picked up one time. The CDR3 protein is CASSQERTNNEQFF. The CDR3 coding sequence is TGTGCCAGCAGCCAAGAACGAACTAACAATGAGCAGTTCTTC. The rearrangement uses TRBV4-2 and TRBJ2-1, with D uncertain. CDR1 LGHNA and CDR2 YNFKEQ come from the germline V gene. The CDR3 consists of 14 residues. V was pared by 0 bases and J by 5 bases, with 8 bases between.